These 26 T cell receptor beta chains originate from one sample sequenced in a study of T cells in Graves' hyperthyroidism and ophthalmopathy (dated by TCRdb to the late 2010s). Libraries were prepared through multiplex PCR. Data came from an Illumina HiSeq 2000. The TCR beta CDR3 regions were amplified from RNA transcripts. The TCR CDR3 was subjected to a first round of RT-PCR using the HTBI primer set and the Qiagen OneStep RT-PCR kit. TCRdb took the public reads, trimmed them with fastp at Q25, ran MiXCR for clone calling and kept in-frame beta chains. Every CDR3 protein is listed once, alongside the most common genes and DNA of its rows. The sample data list some 300,000 distinct CDR3 sequences, and roughly 20% of these were observed just once. Approximately 37% of the sample goes to the ten largest clones. The source material was blood. These receptors originate from a man aged 50-60 years with Graves' ophthalmopathy.

The CDR3 coding sequence is TGTGCCAGCAGTTATTTCCGAGGGTCGACTAATGAAAAACTGTTTTTT. Translating it yields CASSYFRGSTNEKLFF. V gene TRBV6-1 combines with J gene TRBJ1-4; D uncertain. Germline V gives CDR1 MNHNS, CDR2 SASEGT. Between the trimmed V and J ends, which lost 5 bases and 2 bases, there was a span of 15 bases. This CDR3 comprises 16 residues.

The chain has TRBV20-1 and TRBJ2-7; weak D call: TRBD1 (5 bases). V was cut by 8 bases and J by 1 base, with 15 bases left in between. Germline V lookup: CDR1 DFQATT, CDR2 SNEGSKA (reference sequence). The CDR3 length is 13 residues. CDR3 in DNA: TGCAGTCGCAAGGGGTCCTCATCCTACGAGCAGTACTTC. This sequence encodes CSRKGSSSYEQYF.

This clonotype is a singleton in its sample. V is TRBV20-1 and J is TRBJ1-2; 8 positions agree with TRBD1. V lost 6 bases and J lost 6; bases outside the gene matches: 9. CDR1 is DFQATT and CDR2 is SNEGSKA in the germline V gene (reference sequence). The CDR3 covers 13 residues. For the CDR3, the DNA is TGCAGTGCCCCTCCGGACAGGGCTCATGGCTACACCTTC. It specifies CSAPPDRAHGYTF.

The genes are TRBV7-9 and TRBJ2-7; maybe TRBD2 (5 bases). The CDR3 sequence is 15 residues long. CDR1 and CDR2 (germline): SEHNR, FQNEAQ (reference sequence). With 6 bases removed from V and 4 bases from J, the gap between germline ends came to 19 bases. CDR3 DNA sequence: TGTGCCAGCAGTCCCAAGGTGCGGGTTGGGTACGAGCAGTACTTC. Protein: CASSPKVRVGYEQYF.

This clonotype was counted ten times or more. The rearrangement joins TRBV12-3 or TRBV12-4 to TRBJ2-4; no firm D call. The length of the CDR3 is 14 residues. V was cut by 0 bases and J by 0 bases, with 3 bases left in between. The CDR3 DNA reads as TGTGCCAGCAGTTTAGCCCTAGCCAAAAACATTCAGTACTTC. Translated: CASSLALAKNIQYF.

This clonotype appeared a few times. The chain recombines TRBV15 with TRBJ1-5, with 9 nucleotides matching TRBD1. Trimming removed 0 bases from V and 9 bases from J; junction bases left unmatched: 6. Germline V gene sequence: CDR1 LNHNV, CDR2 YYDKDF (reference sequence). The CDR3 runs 15 residues. This CDR3 is CATSRDVGTGRPQHF. The CDR3 DNA reads TGTGCCACCAGCAGAGATGTCGGGACAGGGAGGCCCCAGCATTTT.

This clonotype was counted at least ten times. The chain uses TRBV28 and TRBJ1-1; a possible D gene is TRBD1 (5 bases). V was pared by 9 bases and J by 1 base, with 15 bases between. Germline CDR1 MDHEN, CDR2 SYDVKM. The length of the CDR3 is 14 residues. As DNA, the CDR3 is TGTGCCAGTCCCCCGTCAGGGACGAACACTGAAGCTTTCTTT. Translated, it gives CASPPSGTNTEAFF.

At least ten counts were recorded for this clonotype. The V gene is TRBV12-3 or TRBV12-4, the J gene TRBJ2-7; 10 nucleotides align to TRBD1. The CDR3 consists of 15 residues. Trimming at V came to 4 bases and at J to 5 bases, leaving 8 bases not matched to a gene. For the CDR3, the DNA is TGTGCCAGCAGTTCGCGGGACAGGGGTGGCCACGAGCAGTACTTC. The encoded protein is CASSSRDRGGHEQYF.

This clonotype came up many times. V gene TRBV5-1 combines with J gene TRBJ2-1, with 9 bases aligning to TRBD2. This CDR3 contains 16 residues. Germline V gives CDR1 SGHRS, CDR2 YFSETQ. The junction had 5 bases not matched to a gene; V was cut back by 0 bases and J by 4 bases. DNA of the CDR3: TGCGCCAGCAGCTTGGCGTCTAGCGGGGCGTACAATGAGCAGTTCTTC. It codes for CASSLASSGAYNEQFF. The variable domain in full, with the rest retrieved from reference TRBV5-1 and TRBJ2-1, is KAGVTQTPRYLIKTRGQQVTLSCSPISGHRSVSWYQQTPGQGLQFLFEYFSETQRNKGNFPGRFSGRQFSNSRSEMNVSTLELGDSALYLCASSLASSGAYNEQFFGPGTRLTVL.

In its sample, this clonotype was seen many times. This sequence joins TRBV2 and TRBJ2-5; D is undetermined. V was trimmed by 6 bases and J by 0 bases, leaving 11 bases between them. Germline V lookup: CDR1 SNHLY, CDR2 FYNNEI. This CDR3 comprises 14 residues. CDR3 loop: CASSSQRYQETQYF. The DNA for the CDR3 is TGTGCCAGCAGCTCACAGAGATACCAAGAGACCCAGTACTTC. Filled out from reference TRBV2 and TRBJ2-5, the complete variable domain reads EPEVTQTPSHQVTQMGQEVILRCVPISNHLYFYWYRQILGQKVEFLVSFYNNEISEKSEIFDDQFSVERPDGSNFTLKIRSTKLEDSAMYFCASSSQRYQETQYFGPGTRLLVL.

This chain links TRBV29-1 with TRBJ2-1; possible D gene TRBD2, 5 bases. The V gene's germline CDR1 is SQVTM and CDR2 ANQGSEA. V lost 3 bases, J lost 0 bases, and 12 bases lay in between. The CDR3 runs to 15 residues. The CDR3 DNA reads TGCAGCGTTGATCGCGGGTTTAACTCCTACAATGAGCAGTTCTTC. Translation: CSVDRGFNSYNEQFF.

In this sample, this clonotype turned up many times. V and J are TRBV18 and TRBJ1-1; a weak D match, TRBD1 (5 bases). The CDR3 has 15 amino acids. Trimming took 3 bases from V and 6 from J, leaving 17 bases between them. Germline values: CDR1 KGHSH, CDR2 LQKENI. Written as DNA, the CDR3 is TGTGCCAGCTCACCTCTTGGGGCGAGTATCGCTGAAGCTTTCTTT. Translated: CASSPLGASIAEAFF. The full variable domain, its missing parts supplied by reference TRBV18 and TRBJ1-1, is NAGVMQNPRHLVRRRGQEARLRCSPMKGHSHVYWYRQLPEEGLKFMVYLQKENIIDESGMPKERFSAEFPKEGPSILRIQQVVRGDSAAYFCASSPLGASIAEAFFGQGTRLTVV.

The chain combines TRBV6-5 with TRBJ2-1; TRBD2 matches 13 bases. Germline CDR1 MNHEY, CDR2 SVGAGI. With V trimmed by 4 bases and J by 0 bases, 9 bases remained unmatched. The CDR3 has 19 amino acids. The DNA for the CDR3 is TGTGCCAGCAGTTCGGAACTAGCGGGAGGGCGGAGCTCCTACAATGAGCAGTTCTTC. It is translated as CASSSELAGGRSSYNEQFF.

This clonotype has a count of ten or more. Written as DNA, the CDR3 is TGTGCCAGCATCGACCAGGGGAGGGGCACTGAAGCTTTCTTT. Translated: CASIDQGRGTEAFF. The gene calls are TRBV11-2 and TRBJ1-1; perhaps TRBD1 as D (6 bases). Germline CDR1 and CDR2: SGHAT and FQNNGV. The V end was cut by 7 bases, the J end by 4 bases, with 16 bases between. This CDR3 contains 14 residues.

Only a few counts were recorded for this clonotype. The genes are TRBV7-9 and TRBJ2-7; 9 bases match TRBD2. Germline values: CDR1 SEHNR, CDR2 FQNEAQ (reference sequence). J was trimmed by 3 bases and V by 0 bases; bases with no gene match: 6. This CDR3 has 16 residues. The CDR3 coding sequence is TGTGCCAGCAGCTTAGCCAAGCGGGAGGCTCGCTACGAGCAGTACTTC. Translating it yields CASSLAKREARYEQYF.

This rearrangement joins TRBV10-3 to TRBJ2-5; D is perhaps TRBD2 (5 bases). Trimming took off 7 bases at V and 5 bases at J, with 14 bases between the two ends. The V gene's germline CDR1 is ENHRY and CDR2 SYGVKD. CDR3 size: 13 residues. CDR3 residues: CAIMGRGLETQYF. The CDR3 nucleotides are TGTGCCATCATGGGTAGAGGGCTGGAGACCCAGTACTTC.

This clonotype was recorded a few times. This chain joins TRBV6-1 and TRBJ2-5, with D tentatively TRBD1 (5 bases). CDR3 length equals 15 residues. With 6 bases removed from V and 5 bases from J, the gap between germline ends came to 19 bases. From germline, CDR1 is MNHNS and CDR2 SASEGT. CDR3 residues: CASSPRTLDMETQYF. The CDR3 DNA sequence: TGTGCCAGCAGCCCCAGGACACTCGATATGGAGACCCAGTACTTC.

This clonotype has just a few counts. The genes are TRBV2 and TRBJ2-2; TRBD2 aligns across 8 bases. The V segment lost 1 base and the J segment 4 bases; nucleotides outside the gene matches: 2. CDR3 length: 15 amino acids. Germline CDR1 reads SNHLY; CDR2 reads FYNNEI. The CDR3 DNA sequence: TGTGCCAGCAGTGAAGACGGGGGGGGCACCGGGGAGCTGTTTTTT. It codes for CASSEDGGGTGELFF.

Only a few counts were recorded for this clonotype. This chain joins TRBV12-3 or TRBV12-4 and TRBJ2-6; D is perhaps TRBD2 (6 bases). Between the trimmed V and J ends, which lost 0 bases and 0 bases, there was a span of 15 bases. The CDR3 runs to 19 residues. For the CDR3, the DNA is TGTGCCAGCAGTTTAGCGCTTTGGGCGGGGAGCTCTGGGGCCAACGTCCTGACTTTC. It codes for CASSLALWAGSSGANVLTF.

The chain joins TRBV20-1 to TRBJ2-7; D unresolved. The V end was cut by 4 bases, the J end by 2 bases, with 12 bases between. This CDR3 is 13 amino acids long. The germline CDR1 and CDR2 sequences are DFQATT and SNEGSKA (reference sequence). The CDR3 spells CSAKRTSTYEQYF. The CDR3 DNA follows: TGCAGTGCTAAGCGAACTTCCACCTACGAGCAGTACTTC.

This clonotype was recorded a few times. The gene calls are TRBV5-1 and TRBJ2-3; 9 bases agree with TRBD2. CDR1 SGHRS and CDR2 YFSETQ come from the germline V gene. Trimming took 3 bases from V and 1 from J; bases not matched to a gene: 3. This CDR3 comprises 15 residues. The CDR3 coding sequence is TGCGCCAGCAGCTCAGGACTAGCGCGCACAGATACGCAGTATTTT. Translating gives CASSSGLARTDTQYF.

This chain connects TRBV2 to TRBJ2-1, with D perhaps TRBD1 (5 bases). CDR3 length: 14 amino acids. Germline assignment: CDR1 SNHLY and CDR2 FYNNEI. Trimming shortened V by 1 base and J by 4 bases, and 8 bases separated the two germline ends. This CDR3 reads CASSEGAGYNEQFF. DNA of the CDR3: TGTGCCAGCAGTGAAGGGGCAGGGTACAATGAGCAGTTCTTC.

J is TRBJ2-2 and V is TRBV11-2; the D gene could be TRBD1 or TRBD2 (6 bases each). V lost 5 bases and J lost 3, with 13 bases in between. CDR1 SGHAT and CDR2 FQNNGV come from the germline V gene. The length of the CDR3 is 15 residues. For the CDR3, the DNA is TGTGCCAGCAGCCGAGGGGGGACGTACACCGGGGAGCTGTTTTTT. This codes for CASSRGGTYTGELFF.

Many counts were recorded for this clonotype. The chain carries TRBV20-1 and TRBJ2-7, with 9 bases that match TRBD2. The junction had 3 bases not matched to a gene; V was cut back by 6 bases and J by 3 bases. This CDR3 is 12 amino acids long. Germline CDR1 is DFQATT and CDR2 is SNEGSKA (reference sequence). The CDR3 reads CSARLADYEQYF. As DNA, the CDR3 is TGCAGTGCCAGACTAGCGGACTACGAGCAGTACTTC.

The rearrangement uses TRBV7-9 and TRBJ1-2; tentative D call: TRBD1 (5 bases). Germline assignment: CDR1 SEHNR and CDR2 FQNEAQ (reference sequence). Trimming left V 2 bases short and J 8 bases short, with 24 bases between. CDR3 length: 17 residues. The CDR3 protein is CASSLLLNRQGSGGYTF. As DNA, the CDR3 is TGTGCCAGCAGCTTACTACTAAATCGGCAGGGATCAGGAGGCTACACCTTC. The entire variable domain, with the rest obtained from reference TRBV7-9 and TRBJ1-2, is as follows: DTGVSQNPRHKITKRGQNVTFRCDPISEHNRLYWYRQTLGQGPEFLTYFQNEAQLEKSRLLSDRFSAERPKGSFSTLEIQRTEQGDSAMYLCASSLLLNRQGSGGYTFGSGTRLTVV.

Ten or more counts support this clonotype. The rearrangement links TRBV7-6 to TRBJ1-2; 9 bases are a match to TRBD1. Germline CDR1 SGHVS, CDR2 FNYEAQ. The CDR3 consists of 15 residues. Trimming took 5 bases from V and 0 from J; bases not matched to a gene: 4. The CDR3 region has the DNA TGTGCCAGCAGCCTAGGACAGGGGACTAACTATGGCTACACCTTC. It is translated as CASSLGQGTNYGYTF.